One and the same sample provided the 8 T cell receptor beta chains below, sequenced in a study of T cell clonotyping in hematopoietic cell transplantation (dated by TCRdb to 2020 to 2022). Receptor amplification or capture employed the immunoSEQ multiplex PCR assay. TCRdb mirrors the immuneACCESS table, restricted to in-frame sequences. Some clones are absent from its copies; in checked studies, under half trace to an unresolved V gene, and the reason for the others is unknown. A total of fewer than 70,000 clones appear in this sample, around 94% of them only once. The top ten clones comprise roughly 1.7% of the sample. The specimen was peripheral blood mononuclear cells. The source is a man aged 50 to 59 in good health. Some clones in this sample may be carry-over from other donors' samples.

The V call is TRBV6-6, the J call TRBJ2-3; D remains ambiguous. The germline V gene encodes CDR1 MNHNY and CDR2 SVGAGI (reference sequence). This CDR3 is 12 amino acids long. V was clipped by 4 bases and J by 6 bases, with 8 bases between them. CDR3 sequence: CASSSLPDTQYF. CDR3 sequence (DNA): TGTGCCAGCAGTTCCCTCCCCGATACGCAGTATTTT.

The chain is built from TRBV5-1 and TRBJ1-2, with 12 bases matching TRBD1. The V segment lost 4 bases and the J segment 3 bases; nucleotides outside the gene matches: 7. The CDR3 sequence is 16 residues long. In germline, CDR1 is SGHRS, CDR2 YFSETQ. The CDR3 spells CASSGGTGGADYGYTF. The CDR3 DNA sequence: TGCGCCAGCAGCGGGGGGACAGGGGGCGCTGACTATGGCTACACCTTC.

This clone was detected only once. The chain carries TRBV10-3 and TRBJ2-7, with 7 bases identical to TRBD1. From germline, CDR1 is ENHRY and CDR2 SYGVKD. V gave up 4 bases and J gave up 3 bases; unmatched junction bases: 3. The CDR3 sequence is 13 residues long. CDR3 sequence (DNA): TGTGCCATCAGTGGGGACAGACGCTACGAGCAGTACTTC. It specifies CAISGDRRYEQYF.

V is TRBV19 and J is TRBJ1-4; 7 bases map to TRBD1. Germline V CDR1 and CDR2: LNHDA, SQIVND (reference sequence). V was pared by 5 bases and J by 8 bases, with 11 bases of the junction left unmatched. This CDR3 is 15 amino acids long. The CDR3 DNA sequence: TGTGCCAGTAGTGCCCACAGGGGAGGAAAAGAAAAACTGTTTTTT. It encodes CASSAHRGGKEKLFF.

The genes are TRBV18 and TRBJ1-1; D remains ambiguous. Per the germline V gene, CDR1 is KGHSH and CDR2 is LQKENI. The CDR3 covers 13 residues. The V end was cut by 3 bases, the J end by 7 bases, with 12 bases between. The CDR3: CASSPPAFVEAFF. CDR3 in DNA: TGTGCCAGCTCACCCCCTGCTTTCGTTGAAGCTTTCTTT.

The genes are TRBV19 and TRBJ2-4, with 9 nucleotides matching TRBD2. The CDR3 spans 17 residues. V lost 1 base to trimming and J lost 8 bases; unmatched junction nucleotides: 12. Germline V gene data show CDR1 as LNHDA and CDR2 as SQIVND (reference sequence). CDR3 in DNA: TGTGCCAGTAGTATAGGAGGGACTAGCTGGGATTTGGACATTCAGTACTTC. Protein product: CASSIGGTSWDLDIQYF.

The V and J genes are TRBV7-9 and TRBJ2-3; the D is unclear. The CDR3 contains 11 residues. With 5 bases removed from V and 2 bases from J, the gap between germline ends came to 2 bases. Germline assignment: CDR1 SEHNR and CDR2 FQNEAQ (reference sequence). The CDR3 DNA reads TGTGCCAGCAGCGACACAGATACGCAGTATTTT. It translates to CASSDTDTQYF.

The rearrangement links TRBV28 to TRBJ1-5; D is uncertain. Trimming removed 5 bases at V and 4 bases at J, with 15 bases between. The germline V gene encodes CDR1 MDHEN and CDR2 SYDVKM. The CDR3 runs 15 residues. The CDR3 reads CASSLSGAANQPQHF. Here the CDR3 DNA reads TGTGCCAGCAGTCTATCGGGAGCAGCGAATCAGCCCCAGCATTTT.